This T cell receptor (beta chain) was observed in a study of cytomegalovirus exposure and HLA in healthy donors. Overall study context: A previous analysis identified 117 million unique TCR beta sequences derived from some 170 million T cells.

This clone came up once. Antigen specificity is unknown. Findings and limits, study-wide: Most of the TCR beta V segments (in an earlier analysis) were productive either about 87% or about 30% of the time. Immune exposure data for these donors was limited to CMV serostatus.

PCR involved 60 Vbeta and 13 Jbeta primers. Clones were sequenced by immunoSEQ multiplex PCR, and TCRdb holds only the in-frame ones, with some missing. The sample lists 150,000 to 200,000 clones, roughly 80% occurring once. V gave up 1 base and J gave up 6 bases, with 12 bases separating them. Germline V gene data show CDR1 as SGHAT and CDR2 as FQDESV (reference sequence). This CDR3 is 14 amino acids long. The clonotype comes from a girl between 10 and 17 years old in good health and CMV-seropositive. This chain joins TRBV11-1 and TRBJ1-2, with D hard to call. Sequencing was carried out using PBMCs. The CDR3: CASSLELKRDGYTF. CDR3 sequence (DNA): TGTGCCAGCAGCTTAGAATTAAAAAGAGATGGCTACACCTTC.